This T cell receptor beta chain was documented in a study of blood T cell repertoires in COVID-19. The CDR3 is 14 amino acids. The ends were cut back, 3 bases at V and 9 bases at J, with 13 bases in the middle. From germline, CDR1 is SGHRS and CDR2 YFSETQ. Per the study methods: For nucleated cells, counts were estimated from reference gene primer amplification. This table comes from immunoSEQ multiplex PCR, and its TCRdb copy is limited to in-frame clones, with some not included. The V and J calls and clone size were taken over from that table, and D and trimming were inferred from the DNA. The sample lists 350,000 to 400,000 clones; around nine tenths were seen once. Participants were aged about 18 to 100 years from approximately 25 US areas. Participant-reported clinical history was the basis for cohort assignment. Cohort 3 recovered donors had two negative PCRs, clearance, or symptom resolution.

The chain uses TRBV5-1 and TRBJ1-6; D gene uncertain. Sequenced input: PBMCs or T cells enriched from blood (not recorded which). This sequence originates from a woman under 30 who had recovered from COVID-19. The CDR3 reads CASSSGEVGSPLHF. In DNA form, the CDR3 reads TGCGCCAGCAGCTCCGGGGAGGTCGGTTCACCCCTCCACTTT.